The rows below give T cell receptor beta chains drawn from one sample of a study of T cell responses to AZD1222 COVID-19 vaccine. Assay used: immunoSEQ multiplex PCR; TCRdb lists only in-frame clones, some missing. The sample has around 91,000 clones; approximately 91% are singletons. The specimen comprised peripheral blood, sampled on day 0 of AZD1222 vaccination. These TCRs come from an adult in good health. Both conserved end residues are part of each CDR3. A D gene is named only where the DNA matches it firmly. Clone size appears in some rows only: once, few, many, or a class for an expanded clone.

>TRBJ2-7|TRBV29-1|.|.
CSVGARGYEQYF
TGCAGCGTTGGGGCTAGGGGATACGAGCAGTACTTC
>TRBJ1-6|TRBV7-2|TRBD1|.
CASSPIQGGVLHF
TGTGCCAGCAGCCCCATCCAGGGGGGCGTCCTCCACTTT
>TRBJ2-5|TRBV4-1|TRBD1|.
CASSQGDRDVETQYF
TGCGCCAGCAGCCAAGGGGACAGGGATGTAGAGACCCAGTACTTC
>TRBJ2-7|TRBV11-2|.|.
CASGGRSEQYF
TGTGCCAGCGGGGGGCGGTCGGAGCAGTACTTC
>TRBJ2-3|TRBV24-1|.|.
CATSDPREGTDTQYF
TGTGCCACCAGTGATCCCCGGGAAGGCACAGATACGCAGTATTTT
>TRBJ1-1|TRBV12-3/TRBV12-4|.|.
CASSTLAGTEAFF
TGTGCCAGCAGTACCTTGGCAGGAACTGAAGCTTTCTTT
>TRBJ2-7|TRBV10-3|TRBD2|.
CAISEPLSGREQYF
TGTGCCATCAGTGAGCCACTTAGCGGGAGGGAGCAGTACTTC
>TRBJ1-5|TRBV7-2|TRBD1|.
CASSPNSQGNSNQPQHF
TGTGCCAGCAGCCCAAACTCACAGGGGAATAGCAATCAGCCCCAGCATTTT
>TRBJ2-7|TRBV6-5|.|.
CASSARGGAYEQYF
TGTGCCAGCAGCGCCCGCGGCGGGGCCTACGAGCAGTACTTC
>TRBJ2-1|TRBV6-2/TRBV6-3|.|once
CASSYNQGNEQFF
TGTGCCAGCAGTTACAATCAGGGCAATGAGCAGTTCTTC
>TRBJ1-4|TRBV5-6|.|.
CASSLYVAETTNEKLFF
TGTGCCAGCAGCTTGTACGTGGCGGAGACAACTAATGAAAAACTGTTTTTT
>TRBJ1-2|TRBV6-2/TRBV6-3|.|.
CASSYRKNHGYTF
TGTGCCAGCAGTTACCGTAAGAACCATGGCTACACCTTC
>TRBJ1-1|TRBV6-5|.|.
CASSYSGQMNTEAFF
TGTGCCAGCAGTTACTCAGGACAGATGAACACTGAAGCTTTCTTT
>TRBJ2-5|TRBV4-3|.|.
CASSQDHRETQYF
TGCGCCAGCAGCCAAGATCACAGAGAGACCCAGTACTTC
>TRBJ2-5|TRBV5-6|.|.
CASSGAGMWGETQYF
TGTGCCAGCAGCGGGGCAGGGATGTGGGGAGAGACCCAGTACTTC
>TRBJ2-1|TRBV11-3|TRBD2|.
CASSLGGVSDNNEQFF
TGTGCCAGCAGCTTGGGGGGGGTTAGCGACAACAATGAGCAGTTCTTC
>TRBJ2-2|TRBV7-3|.|.
CASSLGQRGRGSGELFF
TGTGCCAGCAGCTTAGGGCAACGGGGGCGCGGTAGCGGGGAGCTGTTTTTT
>TRBJ2-7|TRBV5-1|.|.
CASSLAISQGGEQYF
TGCGCCAGCAGCTTGGCGATCTCCCAGGGGGGCGAGCAGTACTTC
>TRBJ2-7|TRBV27|.|.
CASSLIRVGEQYF
TGTGCCAGCAGTTTAATAAGGGTTGGCGAGCAGTACTTC
>TRBJ1-6|TRBV5-1|.|.
CASSSGFYNSPLHF
TGCGCCAGCAGCTCGGGATTTTATAATTCACCCCTCCACTTT
>TRBJ1-1|TRBV29-1|.|.
CSFTKGFWDTEAFF
TGCAGCTTCACTAAGGGCTTCTGGGACACTGAAGCTTTCTTT
>TRBJ1-2|TRBV3-1/TRBV3-2|TRBD1|once
CASSQGDSLNYGYTF
TGTGCCAGCAGCCAAGGGGACAGCCTTAACTATGGCTACACCTTC
>TRBJ1-2|TRBV2|.|.
CASSEALGSPGNYGYTF
TGTGCCAGCAGTGAAGCGCTGGGCAGCCCCGGAAACTATGGCTACACCTTC
>TRBJ1-1|TRBV9|TRBD1|.
CASSVTGTMNTEAFF
TGTGCCAGCAGCGTGACAGGGACGATGAACACTGAAGCTTTCTTT
>TRBJ2-1|TRBV27|.|.
CASSLGYQRYNEQFF
TGTGCCAGCAGTTTAGGATACCAGAGGTACAATGAGCAGTTCTTC
>TRBJ1-1|TRBV5-1|.|.
CASSLGLGGNTEAFF
TGCGCCAGCAGCTTGGGTTTGGGGGGTAACACTGAAGCTTTCTTT
>TRBJ2-5|TRBV18|.|.
CASSPGKGETQYF
TGTGCCAGCTCACCAGGCAAAGGGGAGACCCAGTACTTC
>TRBJ1-2|TRBV5-4|TRBD1|.
CASSFDRTGGYTF
TGTGCCAGCAGCTTCGATCGGACAGGGGGCTACACCTTC
>TRBJ2-7|TRBV5-5|TRBD2|few
CASSFPLAVTYEQYF
TGTGCCAGCAGCTTCCCGCTAGCGGTGACTTACGAGCAGTACTTC
>TRBJ1-3|TRBV11-1|.|.
CASSLGDIFSGNTIYF
TGTGCCAGCAGCTTGGGAGACATTTTCTCTGGAAACACCATATATTTT
>TRBJ2-7|TRBV21-1|.|.
CASSPRGDREQYF
TGTGCCAGCAGCCCTAGGGGGGATCGCGAGCAGTACTTC
>TRBJ1-5|TRBV12-3/TRBV12-4|.|.
CASSLAGNQPQHF
TGTGCCAGCAGTTTAGCGGGAAATCAGCCCCAGCATTTT
>TRBJ2-1|TRBV12-3/TRBV12-4|.|.
CASTRRANEQFF
TGTGCCAGCACCCGCAGGGCAAATGAGCAGTTCTTC
>TRBJ2-6|TRBV5-4|TRBD1|.
CASSPQGAGANVLTF
TGTGCCAGCAGCCCTCAGGGGGCTGGGGCCAACGTCCTGACTTTC
>TRBJ2-1|TRBV28|TRBD2|.
CATLGSGRSYNEQFF
TGTGCCACCCTCGGTAGCGGGAGGTCCTACAATGAGCAGTTCTTC
>TRBJ1-6|TRBV28|.|.
CASSSGTGGKTLHF
TGTGCCAGCAGTTCCGGGACCGGGGGAAAGACCCTCCACTTT
>TRBJ2-7|TRBV6-5|.|.
CASFPGDLSYEQYF
TGTGCCAGCTTTCCAGGGGACCTCTCCTACGAGCAGTACTTC
>TRBJ2-1|TRBV3-1/TRBV3-2|TRBD2|.
CASSQDMTSGRINEQFF
TGTGCCAGCAGCCAAGATATGACTAGCGGGAGGATCAATGAGCAGTTCTTC
>TRBJ2-1|TRBV28|TRBD2|.
CASRSTSDEQFF
TGTGCCAGCAGGTCGACTAGCGATGAGCAGTTCTTC
>TRBJ2-5|TRBV5-5|.|.
CASRIASETQYF
TGTGCCAGCAGAATAGCGTCGGAGACCCAGTACTTC